The rows below give T cell receptor beta chains drawn from one sample of a study of identifying expanded T cells in peripheral blood. Method: immunoSEQ multiplex PCR; TCRdb's copy keeps in-frame clones and lacks some. The sample lists some 81,000 clones, approximately 85% occurring once. The sequencing sample was made of blood. The origin of the receptors is a person between 18 and 69 years old in good health. The CDR3 runs from the conserved cysteine through the conserved F or W. The order of the fields is D gene, clone size, V gene, J gene, CDR3 protein, CDR3 DNA. A D gene is named only where the DNA matches it firmly. Size tells how often a clone was seen (once, few, many) or the class of an expanded clone, and some rows leave it out.

TRBD1,-,TRBV19,TRBJ1-5,CASSARQGAVQPQHF,TGTGCCAGTAGTGCCAGACAGGGGGCGGTTCAGCCCCAGCATTTT
-,-,TRBV6-4,TRBJ2-7,CASSLGLSYEQYF,TGTGCCAGCAGTTTGGGACTCTCCTACGAGCAGTACTTC
-,-,TRBV9,TRBJ2-1,CASSDTSTFGEQFF,TGTGCCAGCAGCGATACTAGCACGTTCGGTGAGCAGTTCTTC
TRBD1,-,TRBV4-2,TRBJ2-5,CASSQGPNPGQGIQETQYF,TGTGCCAGCAGCCAAGGACCGAATCCGGGACAGGGGATCCAAGAGACCCAGTACTTC
-,-,TRBV29-1,TRBJ2-5,CSVEVNRHETQYF,TGCAGCGTTGAAGTTAATAGGCACGAGACCCAGTACTTC
-,-,TRBV9,TRBJ2-2,CASSVGVQTGELFF,TGTGCCAGCAGCGTAGGAGTGCAAACCGGGGAGCTGTTTTTT
TRBD2,many,TRBV4-3,TRBJ2-5,CASSQDGLASGKETQYF,TGCGCCAGCAGCCAAGATGGGCTCGCTAGCGGGAAAGAGACCCAGTACTTC
-,-,TRBV29-1,TRBJ2-1,CSVEGLSRNEQFF,TGCAGCGTTGAGGGCCTCAGCAGGAATGAGCAGTTCTTC
-,-,TRBV15,TRBJ1-1,CATSRDLAGTEAFF,TGTGCCACCAGCAGAGATTTGGCGGGCACTGAAGCTTTCTTT
-,few,TRBV11-2,TRBJ2-5,CASIDRGTQYF,TGTGCCAGCATCGATAGGGGGACCCAGTACTTC
-,-,TRBV4-1,TRBJ2-7,CASSPLYGVGGHFYEQYF,TGCGCCAGCAGCCCCTTATACGGTGTCGGCGGTCACTTCTACGAGCAGTACTTC
-,-,TRBV9,TRBJ2-1,CASSVVASSYEQFF,TGTGCCAGCAGCGTAGTTGCCAGTAGCTATGAGCAGTTCTTC
TRBD2,-,TRBV7-2,TRBJ2-5,CASSGSGRAVETQYF,TGTGCCAGCAGCGGTAGCGGGAGGGCCGTAGAGACCCAGTACTTC
TRBD1,-,TRBV5-4,TRBJ2-1,CASSKPHTGTAYNEQFF,TGTGCCAGCAGCAAACCCCATACCGGGACAGCTTACAATGAGCAGTTCTTC
TRBD1,-,TRBV2,TRBJ1-2,CASSEGRTGDGYTF,TGTGCCAGCAGTGAAGGTCGGACAGGGGATGGCTACACCTTC
TRBD1,-,TRBV5-6,TRBJ1-2,CASSLDRGSGYGYTF,TGTGCCAGCAGCCTGGACAGGGGCTCTGGCTATGGCTACACCTTC
TRBD1,-,TRBV27,TRBJ1-5,CASSSGQGENQPQHF,TGTGCCAGCAGTTCGGGACAGGGAGAAAATCAGCCCCAGCATTTT
TRBD2,-,TRBV30,TRBJ2-5,CAWSPIAGRQTQYF,TGTGCCTGGAGCCCTATAGCGGGAAGGCAGACCCAGTACTTC
-,-,TRBV9,TRBJ1-5,CASSVEGNSNQPQHF,TGTGCCAGCAGCGTAGAGGGGAATAGCAATCAGCCCCAGCATTTT
TRBD1,-,TRBV10-3,TRBJ1-5,CAITPDRAYQPQHF,TGTGCCATCACCCCGGACAGGGCATACCAGCCCCAGCATTTT
-,-,TRBV4-2,TRBJ2-3,CASSQGLLESDTQYF,TGTGCCAGCAGCCAAGGCTTACTAGAATCAGATACGCAGTATTTT
-,-,TRBV9,TRBJ1-1,CASSASGAEEAFF,TGTGCCAGCAGCGCCTCCGGGGCCGAGGAAGCTTTCTTT
TRBD2,-,TRBV10-3,TRBJ2-7,CATTGRGGEQYF,TGTGCCACAACCGGGAGGGGTGGCGAGCAGTACTTC
-,-,TRBV28,TRBJ2-1,CASSSGVSWDNEQFF,TGTGCCAGCAGCTCAGGGGTTTCTTGGGACAATGAGCAGTTCTTC
-,-,TRBV28,TRBJ1-4,CASTLGFGGAGEKLFF,TGTGCCAGCACTTTAGGGTTCGGGGGCGCCGGGGAAAAACTGTTTTTT
-,-,TRBV4-3,TRBJ2-3,CASSQDLGNTQYF,TGCGCCAGCAGCCAAGATCTAGGGAATACGCAGTATTTT
-,-,TRBV9,TRBJ2-7,CASSAGSYEQYF,TGTGCCAGCAGCGCCGGCTCCTACGAGCAGTACTTC
-,-,TRBV15,TRBJ2-5,CATSRDLGASGAKGETQYF,TGTGCCACCAGCAGAGATTTGGGGGCTTCGGGGGCCAAGGGAGAGACCCAGTACTTC
TRBD2,few,TRBV19,TRBJ2-1,CASSILASGTFSYNEQFF,TGTGCCAGTAGTATACTCGCTAGCGGGACGTTCTCCTACAATGAGCAGTTCTTC
TRBD1,-,TRBV7-2,TRBJ2-7,CASSHNSGTGNLYEQYF,TGTGCCAGCAGCCACAATTCCGGGACAGGGAACCTCTACGAGCAGTACTTC
-,few,TRBV7-2,TRBJ2-1,CASSLVPQGTYYNEQFF,TGTGCCAGCAGCTTAGTACCCCAGGGAACTTACTACAATGAGCAGTTCTTC
TRBD1,-,TRBV6-6,TRBJ2-7,CASSPPGQGYEQYF,TGTGCCAGCAGTCCGCCCGGACAGGGCTACGAGCAGTACTTC
-,-,TRBV4-1,TRBJ1-4,CASSQVSVGAKEKLFF,TGCGCCAGCAGCCAAGTCTCGGTGGGGGCAAAAGAAAAACTGTTTTTT
TRBD1,once,TRBV28,TRBJ2-7,CASRAGTGLQPRYEQYF,TGTGCCAGCAGGGCCGGGACAGGGCTCCAACCGCGCTACGAGCAGTACTTC
-,-,TRBV4-3,TRBJ2-1,CASSQAGEVNEQFF,TGCGCCAGCAGCCAAGCGGGAGAGGTCAATGAGCAGTTCTTC
-,-,TRBV6-1,TRBJ2-7,CASTAAYEQYF,TGTGCCAGCACAGCTGCCTACGAGCAGTACTTC
TRBD1,-,TRBV30,TRBJ1-5,CAWSRDGTGKPQHF,TGTGCCTGGAGTCGGGACGGGACAGGGAAGCCCCAGCATTTT
-,once,TRBV4-3,TRBJ2-1,CASSQAGEQFF,TGCGCCAGCAGCCAAGCGGGTGAGCAGTTCTTC
TRBD2,-,TRBV25-1,TRBJ2-2,CASSELAVGGNTGELFF,TGTGCCAGCAGTGAACTAGCGGTAGGAGGTAACACCGGGGAGCTGTTTTTT
TRBD2,-,TRBV29-1,TRBJ2-1,CSVTSGDSYNEQFF,TGCAGCGTCACTAGCGGGGACTCCTACAATGAGCAGTTCTTC
-,-,TRBV7-8,TRBJ2-2,CASRLGVNAGELFF,TGTGCCAGCAGGCTGGGAGTCAACGCCGGGGAGCTGTTTTTT
-,-,TRBV5-4,TRBJ2-2,CASSFGGSIRPRELFF,TGTGCCAGCAGCTTCGGGGGTTCGATCAGGCCCAGGGAGCTGTTTTTT
-,-,TRBV4-3,TRBJ2-2,CASSRGVGSATGELFF,TGCGCCAGCAGCCGTGGGGTCGGGAGCGCGACCGGGGAGCTGTTTTTT
-,-,TRBV5-4,TRBJ1-1,CASSSQGEAEAFF,TGTGCCAGCAGCTCGCAGGGAGAGGCTGAAGCTTTCTTT
-,-,TRBV10-3,TRBJ2-7,CAISPRARGEQYF,TGTGCCATCAGTCCCAGGGCCCGAGGGGAGCAGTACTTC
-,-,TRBV7-3,TRBJ2-1,CASSLTHGEQFF,TGTGCCAGCAGCTTGACACATGGCGAGCAGTTCTTC
-,once,TRBV5-1,TRBJ2-4,CASSPQTADIQYF,TGCGCCAGCAGCCCCCAGACAGCTGACATTCAGTACTTC